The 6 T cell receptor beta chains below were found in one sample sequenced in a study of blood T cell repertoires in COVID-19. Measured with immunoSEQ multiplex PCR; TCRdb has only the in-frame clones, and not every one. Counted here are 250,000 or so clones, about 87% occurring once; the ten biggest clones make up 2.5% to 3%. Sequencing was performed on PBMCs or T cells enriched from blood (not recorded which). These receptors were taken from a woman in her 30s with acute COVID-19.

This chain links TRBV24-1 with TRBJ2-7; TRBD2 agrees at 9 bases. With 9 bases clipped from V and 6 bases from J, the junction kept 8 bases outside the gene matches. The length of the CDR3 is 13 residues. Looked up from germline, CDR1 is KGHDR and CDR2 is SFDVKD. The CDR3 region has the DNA TGTGCCACCCCTAGCGGGAAGGAGGTCGAGCAGTACTTC. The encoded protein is CATPSGKEVEQYF.

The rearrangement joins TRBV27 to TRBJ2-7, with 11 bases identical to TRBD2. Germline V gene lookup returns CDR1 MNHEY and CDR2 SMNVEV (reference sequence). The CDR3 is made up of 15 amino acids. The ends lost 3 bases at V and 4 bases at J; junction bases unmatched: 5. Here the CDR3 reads CASSFGSGGAYEQYF. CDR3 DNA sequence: TGTGCCAGCAGTTTTGGTAGCGGGGGGGCGTACGAGCAGTACTTC.

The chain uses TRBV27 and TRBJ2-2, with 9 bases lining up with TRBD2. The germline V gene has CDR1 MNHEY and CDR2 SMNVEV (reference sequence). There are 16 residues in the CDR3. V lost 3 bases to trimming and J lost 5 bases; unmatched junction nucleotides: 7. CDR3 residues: CASSFHGTSSTGELFF. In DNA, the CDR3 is TGTGCCAGCAGTTTCCATGGGACTAGCAGTACCGGGGAGCTGTTTTTT.

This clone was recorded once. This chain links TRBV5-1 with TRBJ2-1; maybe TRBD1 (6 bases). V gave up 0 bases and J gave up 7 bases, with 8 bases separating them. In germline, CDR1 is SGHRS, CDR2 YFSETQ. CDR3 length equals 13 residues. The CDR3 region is CASSLAGQNEQFF. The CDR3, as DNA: TGCGCCAGCAGCTTGGCTGGACAGAATGAGCAGTTCTTC. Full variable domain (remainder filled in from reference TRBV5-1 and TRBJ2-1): KAGVTQTPRYLIKTRGQQVTLSCSPISGHRSVSWYQQTPGQGLQFLFEYFSETQRNKGNFPGRFSGRQFSNSRSEMNVSTLELGDSALYLCASSLAGQNEQFFGPGTRLTVL.

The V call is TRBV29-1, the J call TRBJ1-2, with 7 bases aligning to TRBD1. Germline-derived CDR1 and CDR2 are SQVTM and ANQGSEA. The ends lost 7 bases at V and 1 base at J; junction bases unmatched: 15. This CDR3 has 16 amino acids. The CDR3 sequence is CSALSRGGRYNYGYTF. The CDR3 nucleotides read TGCAGCGCCCTGAGCCGAGGGGGCCGTTATAACTATGGCTACACCTTC.

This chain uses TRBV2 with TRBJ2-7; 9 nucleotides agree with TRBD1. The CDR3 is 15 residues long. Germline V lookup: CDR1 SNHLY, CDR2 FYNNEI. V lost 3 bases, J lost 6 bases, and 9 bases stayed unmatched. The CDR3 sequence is CASSDWGDRVGEQYF. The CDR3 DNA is TGTGCCAGCAGTGATTGGGGGGACAGGGTGGGCGAGCAGTACTTC.